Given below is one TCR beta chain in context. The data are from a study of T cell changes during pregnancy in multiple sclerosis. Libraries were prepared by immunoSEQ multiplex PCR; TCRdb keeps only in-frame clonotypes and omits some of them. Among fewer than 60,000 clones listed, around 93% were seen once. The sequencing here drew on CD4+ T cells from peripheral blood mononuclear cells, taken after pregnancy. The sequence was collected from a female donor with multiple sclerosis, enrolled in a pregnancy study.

The CDR3 spells CAISESGHEAFF. The CDR3 DNA follows: TGTGCCATCAGTGAGTCAGGACACGAAGCTTTCTTT. The chain combines TRBV10-3 with TRBJ1-1; D perhaps matches TRBD1 (5 bases). The V end was cut by 0 bases, the J end by 8 bases, with 7 bases between. The CDR3 extends over 12 amino acids. CDR1 and CDR2 from the germline V gene are ENHRY and SYGVKD.